The rows below give T cell receptor beta chains drawn from one sample of a study of shared clonotypes between healthy human individuals. TCRdb's copy holds only in-frame clones and misses some; the assay was immunoSEQ multiplex PCR. The data hold approximately 1,500,000 clones, with approximately 98% observed a single time. The sequenced material came from naive CD4+ T cells sorted from blood. The receptors originated from a man aged 30 to 45 in good health. Both conserved end residues are part of each CDR3. The order of the fields is V gene, D gene, J gene, clone size, CDR3 DNA, CDR3 protein. The D gene is left open where the match is weak. A clone size is listed for some rows: how often the clone was seen (once, few, many), or a class if it is expanded.

V: TRBV15; D: NA; J: TRBJ2-7; size: NA; DNA: TGTGCCACCAGCAGAGATAGGCTAGGATACGAGCAGTACTTC; CDR3: CATSRDRLGYEQYF
V: TRBV27; D: NA; J: TRBJ2-1; size: NA; DNA: TGTGCCAGCAGTGCAACAATGGTCGGTGAGCAGTTCTTC; CDR3: CASSATMVGEQFF
V: TRBV5-1; D: TRBD2; J: TRBJ2-7; size: NA; DNA: TGCGCCAGCAGCTTGGGCGGGAGTGGCTACGAGCAGTACTTC; CDR3: CASSLGGSGYEQYF
V: TRBV30; D: NA; J: TRBJ2-1; size: NA; DNA: TGTGCCTGGAGTCGCCCTCTAGAGAATGAGCAGTTCTTC; CDR3: CAWSRPLENEQFF
V: TRBV7-2; D: TRBD2; J: TRBJ2-1; size: NA; DNA: TGTGCCAGCAGGCCGGGACTAGCGGGAGGAAATGAGCAGTTCTTC; CDR3: CASRPGLAGGNEQFF
V: TRBV5-6; D: TRBD2; J: TRBJ2-7; size: NA; DNA: TGTGCCAGCAGCTTGAGACTAGCAAGCTACGAGCAGTACTTC; CDR3: CASSLRLASYEQYF
V: TRBV7-8; D: NA; J: TRBJ1-2; size: NA; DNA: TGTGCCAGCAGCTTAACCGCCCATGGGTCTACTTATGGCTACACCTTC; CDR3: CASSLTAHGSTYGYTF
V: TRBV7-8; D: NA; J: TRBJ2-1; size: NA; DNA: TGTGCCAGCAGCCGTACGGCGGGCAGCTCCTACAATGAGCAGTTCTTC; CDR3: CASSRTAGSSYNEQFF
V: TRBV13; D: TRBD2; J: TRBJ2-7; size: NA; DNA: TGTGCCAGCAAAGTGGGACTAGCGGGAGAATTGAACGAGCAGTACTTC; CDR3: CASKVGLAGELNEQYF
V: TRBV4-1; D: NA; J: TRBJ2-1; size: NA; DNA: TGCGCCAGCAGCCAAGGACCAGCCGGGAGAGGGGGTAATGAGCAGTTCTTC; CDR3: CASSQGPAGRGGNEQFF
V: TRBV28; D: NA; J: TRBJ1-5; size: NA; DNA: TGTGCCACCCGACTAACGTCGGGGAGCGGCAATCAGCCCCAGCATTTT; CDR3: CATRLTSGSGNQPQHF
V: TRBV28; D: NA; J: TRBJ1-1; size: NA; DNA: TGTGCCAGCAGTTCGGGGACCACTGAAGCTTTCTTT; CDR3: CASSSGTTEAFF
V: TRBV27; D: TRBD1; J: TRBJ2-5; size: NA; DNA: TGTGCCAGCAGAGCCGCCGGGACAGAAAACCAAGAGACCCAGTACTTC; CDR3: CASRAAGTENQETQYF
V: TRBV7-2; D: TRBD1; J: TRBJ2-1; size: NA; DNA: TGTGCCAGCAGCCCTTCAAGGGACAGGCTCAATGAGCAGTTCTTC; CDR3: CASSPSRDRLNEQFF
V: TRBV10-2; D: NA; J: TRBJ2-1; size: NA; DNA: TGCGCCAGCAGAATACAGCAGAATGAGCAGTTCTTC; CDR3: CASRIQQNEQFF
V: TRBV14; D: TRBD2; J: TRBJ2-3; size: NA; DNA: TGTGCCAGCAGCCAACTAGCGGCCTTAGCCACAGATACGCAGTATTTT; CDR3: CASSQLAALATDTQYF
V: TRBV7-2; D: NA; J: TRBJ1-1; size: NA; DNA: TGTGCCAGCAGCTTAACAACCTTTGAAGCTTTCTTT; CDR3: CASSLTTFEAFF
V: TRBV19; D: NA; J: TRBJ1-5; size: NA; DNA: TGTGCCAGTAGTATCACAGATCCGCGGGAGCCCCAGCATTTT; CDR3: CASSITDPREPQHF
V: TRBV10-2; D: TRBD2; J: TRBJ2-7; size: NA; DNA: TGCGCCAGCAGTAGGACTAGCGGGGGGCTGTTGGACGAGCAGTACTTC; CDR3: CASSRTSGGLLDEQYF
V: TRBV5-6; D: NA; J: TRBJ2-4; size: NA; DNA: TGTGCCAGCAGCTTTAGGGTTTTGGCCAAAAACATTCAGTACTTC; CDR3: CASSFRVLAKNIQYF
V: TRBV5-5; D: NA; J: TRBJ2-1; size: NA; DNA: TGTGCCAGCAGCTTCCCCTCCAAAAATGAGCAGTTCTTC; CDR3: CASSFPSKNEQFF
V: TRBV9; D: TRBD2; J: TRBJ2-3; size: NA; DNA: TGTGCCAGCAGCCCCCGATCCACGTTTCCGGGAGGGATGAATACGCAGTATTTT; CDR3: CASSPRSTFPGGMNTQYF
V: TRBV7-2; D: TRBD2; J: TRBJ2-7; size: NA; DNA: TGTGCCAGCAGCCGTGGTGGGCTAGCGGAGTCCTACGAGCAGTACTTC; CDR3: CASSRGGLAESYEQYF
V: TRBV15; D: TRBD2; J: TRBJ2-7; size: NA; DNA: TGTGCCACCAGCAAGGCGACTAGCGGGAGCGAAAGCTCCTACGAGCAGTACTTC; CDR3: CATSKATSGSESSYEQYF
V: TRBV5-8; D: TRBD1; J: TRBJ2-5; size: once; DNA: TGTGCCAGCAGCTCCGGGACAGGGGGTGGGTACCAAGAGACCCAGTACTTC; CDR3: CASSSGTGGGYQETQYF
V: TRBV7-9; D: TRBD2; J: TRBJ2-3; size: NA; DNA: TGTGCCAGCAGCTCCGGGACTAGCGGCACAGATACGCAGTATTTT; CDR3: CASSSGTSGTDTQYF
V: TRBV5-1; D: NA; J: TRBJ2-7; size: NA; DNA: TGCGCCAGCAGCTCCACAGGGAAGAGGGACGAGCAGTACTTC; CDR3: CASSSTGKRDEQYF
V: TRBV9; D: NA; J: TRBJ2-1; size: NA; DNA: TGTGCCAGCAGCGCCCAGGGGGTTGCGGGAGAAGGGTATGAGCAGTTCTTC; CDR3: CASSAQGVAGEGYEQFF
V: TRBV6-5; D: TRBD2; J: TRBJ2-7; size: NA; DNA: TGTGCCAGCAGTTACTCGTTCGGGACTAGCGCGATCGAGCAGTACTTC; CDR3: CASSYSFGTSAIEQYF
V: TRBV5-6; D: NA; J: TRBJ2-7; size: NA; DNA: TGTGCCAGCAGCTTGACGGCTCGTCGGGGAGAGCAGTACTTC; CDR3: CASSLTARRGEQYF
V: TRBV9; D: NA; J: TRBJ1-3; size: NA; DNA: TGTGCCAGCAGCGTAGAGGGCAGGGTAGAAGCTGGAAACACCATATATTTT; CDR3: CASSVEGRVEAGNTIYF
V: TRBV7-9; D: NA; J: TRBJ1-5; size: NA; DNA: TGTGCCAGCAGTTCTGATTATAGCAATCAGCCCCAGCATTTT; CDR3: CASSSDYSNQPQHF
V: TRBV4-3; D: NA; J: TRBJ1-1; size: NA; DNA: TGCGCCAGCAGCCAAGGCGCAGGGATGAACACTGAAGCTTTCTTT; CDR3: CASSQGAGMNTEAFF
V: TRBV6-1; D: NA; J: TRBJ2-2; size: NA; DNA: TGTGCCAGCTCGGGGCTAGATGGGGGCACCGGGGAGCTGTTTTTT; CDR3: CASSGLDGGTGELFF